In this sample, the clone carrying this TCR beta chain turned up once. Sequenced by immunoSEQ multiplex PCR; TCRdb stores in-frame clones only, minus some. The sample consists of around 55,000 clones, 89% of them appearing once. The data stem from a study of OX40 agonist ivuxolimab in advanced cancers. This CDR3 is built from 13 residues. The V gene's germline CDR1 is SNHLY and CDR2 FYNNEI. After removal of 9 bases from V and 4 bases from J, the junction contained 7 bases not matched to a gene. This chain joins TRBV2 and TRBJ1-2, with 8 bases identical to TRBD1. Sequenced material: CD4+ or CD8+ T cells sorted from blood, taken in a trial of the OX40 agonist ivuxolimab. The sequence derives from an adult with an advanced solid tumor such as melanoma, head and neck, liver or kidney cancer. CDR3 nucleotides: TGTGCCAGTACAGGGGGAGACTCCTATGGCTACACCTTC. Protein product: CASTGGDSYGYTF.